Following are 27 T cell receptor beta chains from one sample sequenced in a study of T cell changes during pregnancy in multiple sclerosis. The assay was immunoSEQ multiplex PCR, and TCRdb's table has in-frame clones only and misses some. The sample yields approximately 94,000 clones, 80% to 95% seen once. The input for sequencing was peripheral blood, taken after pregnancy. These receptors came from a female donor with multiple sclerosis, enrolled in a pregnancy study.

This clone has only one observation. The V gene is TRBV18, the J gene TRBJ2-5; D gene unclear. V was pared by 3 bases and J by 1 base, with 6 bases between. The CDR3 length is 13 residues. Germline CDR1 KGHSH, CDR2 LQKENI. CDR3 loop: CASSPIPQETQYF. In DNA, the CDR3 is TGTGCCAGCTCACCCATTCCCCAAGAGACCCAGTACTTC.

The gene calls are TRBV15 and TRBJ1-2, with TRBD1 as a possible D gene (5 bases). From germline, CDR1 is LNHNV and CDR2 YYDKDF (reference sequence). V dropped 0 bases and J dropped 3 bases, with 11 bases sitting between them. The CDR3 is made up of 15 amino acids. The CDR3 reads CATSRDVEGHYGYTF. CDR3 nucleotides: TGTGCCACCAGCAGAGATGTGGAGGGGCACTATGGCTACACCTTC.

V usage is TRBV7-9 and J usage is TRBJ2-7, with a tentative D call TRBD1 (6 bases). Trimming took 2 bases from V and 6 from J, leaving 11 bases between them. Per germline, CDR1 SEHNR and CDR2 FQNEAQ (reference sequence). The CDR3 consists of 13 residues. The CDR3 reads CASSLTGPSEQYF. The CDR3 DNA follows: TGTGCCAGCAGCTTAACAGGGCCCAGCGAGCAGTACTTC.

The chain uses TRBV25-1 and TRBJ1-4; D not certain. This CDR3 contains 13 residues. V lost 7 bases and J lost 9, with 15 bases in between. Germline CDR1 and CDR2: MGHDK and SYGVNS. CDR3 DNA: TGTGCCAGCATGGGAACAACCGGGAAAAAACTGTTTTTT. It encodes CASMGTTGKKLFF.

The CDR3 DNA reads TGTGCCAGCTCACCACAGGCGGCGGCCGGGGAGCTGTTTTTT. Translation: CASSPQAAAGELFF. This sequence joins TRBV18 and TRBJ2-2; no clear D gene. CDR1 is KGHSH and CDR2 is LQKENI in the germline V gene. CDR3 size: 14 residues. The ends were cut back, 1 base at V and 6 bases at J, with 9 bases in the middle.

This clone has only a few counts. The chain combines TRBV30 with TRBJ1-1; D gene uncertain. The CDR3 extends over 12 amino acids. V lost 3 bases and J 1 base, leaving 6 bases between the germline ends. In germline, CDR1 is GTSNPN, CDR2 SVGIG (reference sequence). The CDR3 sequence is CAWSPENTEAFF. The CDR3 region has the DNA TGTGCCTGGAGCCCAGAGAACACTGAAGCTTTCTTT.

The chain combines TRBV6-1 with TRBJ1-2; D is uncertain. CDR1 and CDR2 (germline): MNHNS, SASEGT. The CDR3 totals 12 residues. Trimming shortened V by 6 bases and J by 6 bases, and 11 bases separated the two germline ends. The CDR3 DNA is TGTGCCAGCAGAAAACAGAATGATGGCTACACCTTC. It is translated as CASRKQNDGYTF.

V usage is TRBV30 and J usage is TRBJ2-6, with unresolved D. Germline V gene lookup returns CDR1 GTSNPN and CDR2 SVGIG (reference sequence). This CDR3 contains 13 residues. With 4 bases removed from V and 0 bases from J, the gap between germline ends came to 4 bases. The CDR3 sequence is CAWTNSGANVLTF. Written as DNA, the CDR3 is TGTGCCTGGACAAACTCTGGGGCCAACGTCCTGACTTTC.

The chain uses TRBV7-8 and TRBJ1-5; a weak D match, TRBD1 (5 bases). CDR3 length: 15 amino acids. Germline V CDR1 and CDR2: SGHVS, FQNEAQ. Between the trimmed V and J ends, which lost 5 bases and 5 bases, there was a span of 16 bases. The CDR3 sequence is CASSPAGRRDQPQHF. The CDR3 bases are TGTGCCAGCAGCCCGGCAGGGCGGAGGGATCAGCCCCAGCATTTT.

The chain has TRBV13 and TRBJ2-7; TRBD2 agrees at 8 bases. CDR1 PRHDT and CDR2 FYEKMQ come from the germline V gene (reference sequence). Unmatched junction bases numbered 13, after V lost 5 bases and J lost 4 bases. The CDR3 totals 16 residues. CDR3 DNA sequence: TGTGCCAGCAGCCCGGCGTTTTCGGGAGGGCCTTACGAGCAGTACTTC. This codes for CASSPAFSGGPYEQYF.

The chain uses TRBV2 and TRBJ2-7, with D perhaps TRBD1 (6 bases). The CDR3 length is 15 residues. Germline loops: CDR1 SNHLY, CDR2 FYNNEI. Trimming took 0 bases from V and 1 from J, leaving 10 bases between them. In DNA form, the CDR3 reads TGTGCCAGCAGTGAAGCACTAGGGGGATCCTACGAGCAGTACTTC. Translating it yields CASSEALGGSYEQYF.

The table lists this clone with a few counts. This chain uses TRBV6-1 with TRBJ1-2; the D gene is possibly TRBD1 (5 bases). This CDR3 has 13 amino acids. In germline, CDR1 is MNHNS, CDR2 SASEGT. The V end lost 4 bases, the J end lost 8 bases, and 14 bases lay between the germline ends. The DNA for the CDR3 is TGTGCCAGCAGTGCGCGGGGGTTATGGGGCTACACCTTC. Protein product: CASSARGLWGYTF.

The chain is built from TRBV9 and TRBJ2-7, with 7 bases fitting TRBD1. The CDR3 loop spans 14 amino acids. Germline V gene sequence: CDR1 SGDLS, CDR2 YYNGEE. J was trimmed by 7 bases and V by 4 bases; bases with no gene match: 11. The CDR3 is CASSPVVGGGEQYF. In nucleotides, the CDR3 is TGTGCCAGCAGCCCCGTAGTAGGGGGCGGGGAGCAGTACTTC.

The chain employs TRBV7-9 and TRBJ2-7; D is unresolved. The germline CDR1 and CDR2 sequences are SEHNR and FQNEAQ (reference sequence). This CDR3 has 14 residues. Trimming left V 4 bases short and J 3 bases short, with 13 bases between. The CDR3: CASSSGLSHYEQYF. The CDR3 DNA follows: TGTGCCAGCAGCTCCGGTTTGAGCCACTACGAGCAGTACTTC.

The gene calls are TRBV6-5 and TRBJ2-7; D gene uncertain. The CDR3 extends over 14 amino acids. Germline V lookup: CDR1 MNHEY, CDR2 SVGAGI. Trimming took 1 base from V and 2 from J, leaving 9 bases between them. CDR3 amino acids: CASSYLTRTYEQYF. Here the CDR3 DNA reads TGTGCCAGCAGTTACTTAACCAGAACCTACGAGCAGTACTTC.

CDR3 nucleotide sequence: TGTGCCAGTCGGCCTAGCGGGGGGGTATCGGAGACCCAGTACTTC. Its translation: CASRPSGGVSETQYF. The V gene is TRBV19, the J gene TRBJ2-5; 12 bases match TRBD2. Trimming cost V 8 bases and J 5 bases; bases outside gene matches: 9. This CDR3 region has 15 residues. Germline CDR1 and CDR2: LNHDA and SQIVND (reference sequence).

This CDR3 reads CASSPSRGNTEAFF. CDR3 DNA sequence: TGTGCCAGCAGTCCGTCCCGGGGGAACACTGAAGCTTTCTTT. J is TRBJ1-1 and V is TRBV7-9; the D is unclear. The CDR3 runs to 14 residues. Germline V gene sequence: CDR1 SEHNR, CDR2 FQNEAQ (reference sequence). Trimming removed 6 bases at V and 1 base at J, with 12 bases between.

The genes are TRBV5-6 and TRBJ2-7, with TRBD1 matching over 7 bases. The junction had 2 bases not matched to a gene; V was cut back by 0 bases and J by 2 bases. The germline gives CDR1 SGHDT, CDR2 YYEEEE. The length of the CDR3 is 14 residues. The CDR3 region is CASSLGDSAYEQYF. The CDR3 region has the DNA TGTGCCAGCAGCTTGGGGGACAGCGCCTACGAGCAGTACTTC.

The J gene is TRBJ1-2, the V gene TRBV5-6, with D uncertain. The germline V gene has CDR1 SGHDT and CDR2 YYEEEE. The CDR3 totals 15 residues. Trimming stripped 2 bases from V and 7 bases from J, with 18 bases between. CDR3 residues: CASSLISEGNSGYTF. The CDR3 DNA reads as TGTGCCAGCAGCTTAATCTCCGAGGGTAACAGTGGCTACACCTTC.

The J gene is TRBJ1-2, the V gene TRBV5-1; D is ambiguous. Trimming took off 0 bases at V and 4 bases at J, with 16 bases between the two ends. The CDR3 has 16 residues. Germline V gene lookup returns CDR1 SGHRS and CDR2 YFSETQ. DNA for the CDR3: TGCGCCAGCAGCTTGGCCGGTAGAGGGAGTCTCTATGGCTACACCTTC. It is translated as CASSLAGRGSLYGYTF. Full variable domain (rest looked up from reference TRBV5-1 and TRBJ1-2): KAGVTQTPRYLIKTRGQQVTLSCSPISGHRSVSWYQQTPGQGLQFLFEYFSETQRNKGNFPGRFSGRQFSNSRSEMNVSTLELGDSALYLCASSLAGRGSLYGYTFGSGTRLTVV.

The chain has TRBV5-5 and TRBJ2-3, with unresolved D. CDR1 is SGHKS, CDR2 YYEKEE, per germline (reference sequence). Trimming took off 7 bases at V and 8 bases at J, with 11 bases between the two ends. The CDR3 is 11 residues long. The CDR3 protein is CASRTTRTQYF. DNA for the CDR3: TGTGCCAGCCGCACAACACGTACGCAGTATTTT.

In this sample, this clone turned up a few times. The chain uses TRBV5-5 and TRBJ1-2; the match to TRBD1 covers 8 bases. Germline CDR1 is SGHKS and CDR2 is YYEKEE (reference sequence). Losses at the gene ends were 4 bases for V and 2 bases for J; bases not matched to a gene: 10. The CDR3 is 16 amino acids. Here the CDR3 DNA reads TGTGCCAGCAGCACAAGACTGGACAGGGTCAACTATGGCTACACCTTC. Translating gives CASSTRLDRVNYGYTF. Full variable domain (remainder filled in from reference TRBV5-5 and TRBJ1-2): DAGVTQSPTHLIKTRGQQVTLRCSPISGHKSVSWYQQVLGQGPQFIFQYYEKEERGRGNFPDRFSARQFPNYSSELNVNALLLGDSALYLCASSTRLDRVNYGYTFGSGTRLTVV.

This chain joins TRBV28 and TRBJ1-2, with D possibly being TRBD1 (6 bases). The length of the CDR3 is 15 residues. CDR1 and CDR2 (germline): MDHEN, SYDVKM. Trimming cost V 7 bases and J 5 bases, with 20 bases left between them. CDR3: CASTSGGAGRYGYTF. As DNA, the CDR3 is TGTGCCAGCACCTCGGGGGGGGCAGGGAGATATGGCTACACCTTC.

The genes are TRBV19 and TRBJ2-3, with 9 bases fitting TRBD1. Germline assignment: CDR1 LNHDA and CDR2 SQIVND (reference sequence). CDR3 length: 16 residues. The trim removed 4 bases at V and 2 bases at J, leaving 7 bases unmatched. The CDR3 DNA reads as TGTGCCAGTAGTAGTACAGGGGGCGCGTTCACAGATACGCAGTATTTT. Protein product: CASSSTGGAFTDTQYF.

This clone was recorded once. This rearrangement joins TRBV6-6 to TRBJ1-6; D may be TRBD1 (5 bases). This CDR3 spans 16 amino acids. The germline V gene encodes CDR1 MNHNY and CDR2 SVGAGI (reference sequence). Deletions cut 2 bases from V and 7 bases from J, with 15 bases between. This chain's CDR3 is CASSYQDPGPNSPLHF. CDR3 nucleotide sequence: TGTGCCAGCAGTTACCAGGACCCAGGGCCCAATTCACCCCTCCACTTT.

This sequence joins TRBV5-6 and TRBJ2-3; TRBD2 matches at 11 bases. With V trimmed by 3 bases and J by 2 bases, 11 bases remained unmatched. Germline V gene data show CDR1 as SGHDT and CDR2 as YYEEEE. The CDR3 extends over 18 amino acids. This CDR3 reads CASSSLTTSGRVTDTQYF. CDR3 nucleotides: TGTGCCAGCAGCTCCCTTACTACTAGCGGGAGAGTCACAGATACGCAGTATTTT.

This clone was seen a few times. This chain's CDR3 is CASRVPGSVGGYTF. CDR3 in DNA: TGTGCCAGTAGGGTTCCGGGTTCGGTCGGGGGCTACACCTTC. The rearrangement joins TRBV19 to TRBJ1-2; D is undetermined. CDR1 is LNHDA and CDR2 is SQIVND in the germline V gene (reference sequence). The CDR3 loop spans 14 amino acids. Trimming removed 6 bases at V and 8 bases at J, with 19 bases between. The entire variable domain, with the rest obtained from reference TRBV19 and TRBJ1-2, is as follows: DGGITQSPKYLFRKEGQNVTLSCEQNLNHDAMYWYRQDPGQGLRLIYYSQIVNDFQKGDIAEGYSVSREKKESFPLTVTSAQKNPTAFYLCASRVPGSVGGYTFGSGTRLTVV.